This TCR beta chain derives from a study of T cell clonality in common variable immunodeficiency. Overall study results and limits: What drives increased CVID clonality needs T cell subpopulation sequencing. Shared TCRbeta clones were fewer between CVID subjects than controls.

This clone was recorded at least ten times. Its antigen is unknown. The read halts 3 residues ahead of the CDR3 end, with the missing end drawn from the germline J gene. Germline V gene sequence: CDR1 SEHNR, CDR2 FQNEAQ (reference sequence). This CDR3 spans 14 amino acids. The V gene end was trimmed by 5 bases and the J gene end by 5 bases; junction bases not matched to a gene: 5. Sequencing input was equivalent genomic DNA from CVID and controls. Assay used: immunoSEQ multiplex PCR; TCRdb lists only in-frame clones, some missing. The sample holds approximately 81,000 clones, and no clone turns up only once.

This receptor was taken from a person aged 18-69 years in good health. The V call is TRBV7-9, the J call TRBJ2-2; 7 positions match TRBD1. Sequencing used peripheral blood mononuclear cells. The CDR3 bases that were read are TGTGCCAGCAGCCAGGGGGTTGAGACCGGGGAG. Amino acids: CASSQGVETGE. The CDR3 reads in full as CASSQGVETGELFF.